One sample yielded the 32 T cell receptor beta chains listed below, sequenced in a study of blood T cell repertoires in COVID-19. Clones were read by immunoSEQ multiplex PCR, and TCRdb kept only the in-frame ones, dropping some. The data contain a few hundred thousand clones, about four fifths of them singletons. Sequencing used peripheral blood. Receptor source: a woman between 45 and 60 years old with acute or convalescent COVID-19.

The V gene is TRBV30, the J gene TRBJ1-6, with 10 nucleotides matching TRBD1. V trimming: 3 bases; J trimming: 3 bases; junction bases outside the gene matches: 5. Looked up from germline, CDR1 is GTSNPN and CDR2 is SVGIG (reference sequence). This CDR3 has 16 residues. CDR3 DNA sequence: TGTGCCTGGAGCCGACAGGGGGCAGACTATAATTCACCCCTCCACTTT. Protein sequence: CAWSRQGADYNSPLHF.

The chain has TRBV7-2 and TRBJ1-3; 7 bases agree with TRBD1. Germline loops: CDR1 SGHTA, CDR2 FQGNSA. The CDR3 runs to 17 residues. V lost 5 bases and J lost 0; bases outside the gene matches: 10. CDR3 nucleotides: TGTGCCAGCAGCCCTTCCGACAGGGAGAGCTCTGGAAACACCATATATTTT. It is translated as CASSPSDRESSGNTIYF.

The CDR3 region has the DNA TGTGCCAGCAGTTACCCCAGGCGGGAGTATCGCTACGAGCAGTACTTC. Encoded protein: CASSYPRREYRYEQYF. This chain links TRBV6-2 or TRBV6-3 with TRBJ2-7; 7 nucleotides agree with TRBD2. J lost 3 bases, V lost 2 bases, and 10 bases had no gene match. This CDR3 spans 16 amino acids. Germline assignment: CDR1 MNHEY and CDR2 SVGEGT.

The chain joins TRBV5-5 to TRBJ2-3; D remains ambiguous. The ends were cut back, 0 bases at V and 2 bases at J, with 10 bases in the middle. The CDR3 runs to 15 residues. From germline, CDR1 is SGHKS and CDR2 YYEKEE (reference sequence). CDR3 DNA sequence: TGTGCCAGCAGCTTGGGACTCACGCACACAGATACGCAGTATTTT. It yields the protein CASSLGLTHTDTQYF.

This clone appeared once. This chain links TRBV19 with TRBJ2-1; 12 bases match TRBD2. V was clipped by 0 bases and J by 6 bases; unmatched bases: 6. CDR3 length: 17 amino acids. In germline, CDR1 is LNHDA, CDR2 SQIVND (reference sequence). The CDR3 region is CASSIETSGSPFNEQFF. The CDR3 bases are TGTGCCAGTAGTATAGAGACTAGCGGGAGCCCATTCAATGAGCAGTTCTTC. The full variable domain, its missing parts supplied by reference TRBV19 and TRBJ2-1, is DGGITQSPKYLFRKEGQNVTLSCEQNLNHDAMYWYRQDPGQGLRLIYYSQIVNDFQKGDIAEGYSVSREKKESFPLTVTSAQKNPTAFYLCASSIETSGSPFNEQFFGPGTRLTVL.

The rearrangement uses TRBV5-4 and TRBJ1-1, with a possible D match to TRBD1 (5 bases). The CDR3 has 13 residues. CDR1 SGHNT and CDR2 YYREEE come from the germline V gene (reference sequence). Trimming removed 5 bases at V and 1 base at J, with 9 bases between. CDR3 region: CASSRGGNTEAFF. CDR3 in DNA: TGTGCCAGCAGTCGGGGGGGGAACACTGAAGCTTTCTTT.

The genes are TRBV27 and TRBJ1-1; 7 nucleotides align to TRBD1. The CDR3 is made up of 15 amino acids. The V segment lost 4 bases and the J segment 7 bases; nucleotides outside the gene matches: 12. In germline, CDR1 is MNHEY, CDR2 SMNVEV (reference sequence). DNA of the CDR3: TGTGCCAGCAGTTCCCCCCAGGGGGGTGGTAGTGAAGCTTTCTTT. It yields the protein CASSSPQGGGSEAFF.

The chain uses TRBV9 and TRBJ1-2; the match to TRBD1 covers 9 bases. The trim removed 3 bases at V and 7 bases at J, leaving 7 bases unmatched. The CDR3 is 14 residues long. Germline lookup yields CDR1 SGDLS and CDR2 YYNGEE. The CDR3 sequence is CASSASGTGPGYTF. The CDR3 DNA sequence: TGTGCCAGCAGCGCGTCCGGGACAGGGCCTGGCTACACCTTC.

V usage is TRBV12-5 and J usage is TRBJ1-4; 8 bases line up with TRBD1. Germline lookup yields CDR1 LGHNT and CDR2 FRNRAP. The V gene end was trimmed by 5 bases and the J gene end by 7 bases; junction bases not matched to a gene: 15. This CDR3 region has 17 residues. Here the CDR3 DNA reads TGTGCTAGTGGTCTCAACAGGGGGACTGGATTAATTGAAAAACTGTTTTTT. Its translation is CASGLNRGTGLIEKLFF.

The V call is TRBV7-9, the J call TRBJ1-2; D not resolved. The V and J ends lost 1 base and 4 bases respectively, with 16 bases between them. CDR3 length equals 16 residues. The germline gives CDR1 SEHNR, CDR2 FQNEAQ (reference sequence). This CDR3 reads CASSLGQALVGYGYTF. CDR3 sequence (DNA): TGTGCCAGCAGCTTAGGGCAGGCGCTCGTGGGCTATGGCTACACCTTC.

The chain joins TRBV10-3 to TRBJ2-1, with 11 nucleotides matching TRBD2. V shed 0 bases, J shed 9 bases, and the junction held 7 bases outside the gene matches. Germline values: CDR1 ENHRY, CDR2 SYGVKD. The CDR3 loop spans 16 amino acids. In nucleotides, the CDR3 is TGTGCCATCAGTGAGTCAGGGACTAGCGGAGCGGGTGAGCAGTTCTTC. It codes for CAISESGTSGAGEQFF.

The chain employs TRBV6-2 or TRBV6-3 and TRBJ1-1; D remains unclear. V was cut by 6 bases and J by 0 bases, with 14 bases left in between. The CDR3 is 15 residues long. Germline CDR1 is MNHEY and CDR2 is SVGEGT. As DNA, the CDR3 is TGTGCCAGCAGCCTTACACCGGGAATGAACACTGAAGCTTTCTTT. Amino acids: CASSLTPGMNTEAFF.

The V gene is TRBV3-1 (or the pseudogene TRBV3-2), the J gene TRBJ2-4; 7 positions match TRBD2. This CDR3 is 16 amino acids long. Trimming removed 3 bases from V and 4 bases from J; junction bases left unmatched: 9. Per the germline V gene, CDR1 is LGHDT and CDR2 is YNNKEL (reference sequence). The CDR3 protein is CASSHLTPGGKNIQYF. The CDR3, as DNA: TGTGCCAGCAGCCATCTGACACCGGGGGGAAAAAACATTCAGTACTTC.

The CDR3 protein is CATSDDRVNQPQHF. CDR3 DNA: TGTGCCACCAGTGACGACCGGGTCAATCAGCCCCAGCATTTT. The V call is TRBV24-1, the J call TRBJ1-5; D is unclear. The V end was cut by 4 bases, the J end by 3 bases, with 9 bases between. This CDR3 has 14 residues. Germline CDR1 is KGHDR and CDR2 is SFDVKD.

The chain combines TRBV9 with TRBJ2-2, with 9 bases fitting TRBD2. With V trimmed by 4 bases and J by 8 bases, 12 bases remained unmatched. The CDR3 is 16 amino acids. CDR1 is SGDLS, CDR2 YYNGEE, per germline. The CDR3 here is CASSPGTSLAHGELFF. In DNA form, the CDR3 reads TGTGCCAGCAGCCCCGGGACTAGCCTCGCCCATGGGGAGCTGTTTTTT.

The chain joins TRBV5-1 to TRBJ2-3, with D perhaps matching TRBD2 (6 bases). The CDR3 spans 15 residues. The germline CDR1 and CDR2 sequences are SGHRS and YFSETQ. V lost 6 bases and J lost 0, with 14 bases in between. The CDR3 is CASNPSAGSTDTQYF. CDR3 nucleotide sequence: TGCGCCAGCAATCCCTCGGCGGGAAGCACAGATACGCAGTATTTT.

A single count supports this clone. The V call is TRBV6-5, the J call TRBJ1-2; D is undetermined. Germline values: CDR1 MNHEY, CDR2 SVGAGI. The CDR3 has 13 amino acids. V was clipped by 6 bases and J by 1 base, with 9 bases between them. DNA for the CDR3: TGTGCCAGCAGGATATCGGGTAACTATGGCTACACCTTC. This translates into CASRISGNYGYTF.

The chain is built from TRBV18 and TRBJ2-3, with D unclear. The germline CDR1 and CDR2 sequences are KGHSH and LQKENI. The CDR3 runs to 15 residues. Trimming took off 3 bases at V and 2 bases at J, with 12 bases between the two ends. CDR3 DNA: TGTGCCAGCTCACCCCTTGGTGCAGACACAGATACGCAGTATTTT. This sequence encodes CASSPLGADTDTQYF.

This clone has at least ten counts. The chain combines TRBV2 with TRBJ2-7, with no clear D. V gave up 4 bases and J gave up 3 bases, with 4 bases separating them. The CDR3 sequence is 11 residues long. The germline V gene has CDR1 SNHLY and CDR2 FYNNEI. For the CDR3, the DNA is TGTGCCAGCAGTGTCCGCTACGAGCAGTACTTC. This sequence encodes CASSVRYEQYF.

This clone was picked up one time. This sequence joins TRBV19 and TRBJ2-3, with 12 bases that match TRBD2. Trimming took 3 bases from V and 7 from J; bases not matched to a gene: 11. This CDR3 has 17 amino acids. The germline gives CDR1 LNHDA, CDR2 SQIVND (reference sequence). This chain's CDR3 is CASSIRLAGGPINTQYF. The DNA for the CDR3 is TGTGCCAGTAGTATTCGGCTAGCGGGAGGGCCAATAAATACGCAGTATTTT.

As for this clone: Compared with germline, one end of the junction differs, possibly owing to a read error. The rearrangement joins TRBV19 to TRBJ2-4, with D possibly being TRBD1 (5 bases). CDR3 size: 12 residues. Looked up from germline, CDR1 is LNHDA and CDR2 is SQIVND (reference sequence). This chain's CDR3 is CASSMRAGYLLF. In nucleotides, the CDR3 is TGTGCCAGTAGTATGCGAGCAGGGTACCTGCTATTC.

This clone was observed a handful of times. The CDR3 DNA follows: TGTGCCAGCAGTGCCCCGGGGGACGGGCTGAAGAACGAGCAGTACGTC. Translation: CASSAPGDGLKNEQYV. This chain links TRBV2 with TRBJ2-7; TRBD2 is a possible D gene (6 bases). Trimming left V 4 bases short and J 5 bases short, with 21 bases between. This CDR3 has 16 residues. Per the germline V gene, CDR1 is SNHLY and CDR2 is FYNNEI.

As concerns this clone: The same CDR3 arises from other DNA sequences in this sample as well. The chain has TRBV6-5 and TRBJ2-1; 10 bases align to TRBD2. The V gene's germline CDR1 is MNHEY and CDR2 SVGAGI. This CDR3 is built from 13 residues. V shed 6 bases, J shed 6 bases, and the junction held 2 bases outside the gene matches. This chain's CDR3 is CASSLAGGNEQFF. The CDR3 coding sequence is TGTGCCAGCAGCTTAGCGGGAGGCAATGAGCAGTTCTTC.

The V and J genes are TRBV29-1 and TRBJ2-5, with TRBD1 as a possible D gene (6 bases). V gave up 7 bases and J gave up 2 bases, with 11 bases separating them. Germline CDR1 reads SQVTM; CDR2 reads ANQGSEA. This CDR3 region has 12 residues. The CDR3 coding sequence is TGCAGCGCACTTACAGGGCAAGAGACCCAGTACTTC. It encodes CSALTGQETQYF.

CDR3 in DNA: TGTGCCAGCTCACCACAAGGGGGCAATCAGCCCCAGCATTTT. This translates into CASSPQGGNQPQHF. The rearrangement uses TRBV18 and TRBJ1-5, with TRBD1 as a possible D gene (5 bases). Between the trimmed V and J ends, which lost 1 base and 2 bases, there was a span of 6 bases. The CDR3 has 14 amino acids. Per germline, CDR1 KGHSH and CDR2 LQKENI.

The rearrangement joins TRBV5-5 to TRBJ2-1, with D perhaps matching TRBD2 (5 bases). Trimming shortened V by 2 bases and J by 0 bases, and 9 bases separated the two germline ends. Germline-derived CDR1 and CDR2 are SGHKS and YYEKEE (reference sequence). This CDR3 has 15 amino acids. The CDR3 coding sequence is TGTGCCAGCAGCTTCAGCCTAGCCTCCTACAATGAGCAGTTCTTC. Its protein is CASSFSLASYNEQFF.

The V and J genes are TRBV6-1 and TRBJ1-1, with TRBD1 matching over 7 bases. V gave up 1 base and J gave up 11 bases; unmatched junction bases: 16. CDR1 and CDR2 from the germline V gene are MNHNS and SASEGT. This CDR3 contains 16 residues. CDR3 sequence reads: CASSEGHGWQGEEAFF. CDR3 DNA sequence: TGTGCCAGCAGTGAAGGCCACGGTTGGCAGGGGGAGGAGGCTTTCTTT.

The rearrangement links TRBV12-5 to TRBJ2-7, with TRBD1 matching 7 bases. V was clipped by 5 bases and J by 3 bases; unmatched bases: 4. The CDR3 runs to 13 residues. Per germline, CDR1 LGHNT and CDR2 FRNRAP. In DNA, the CDR3 is TGTGCTAGTGGTCCCCCAGGGGGCTACGAGCAGTACTTC. Protein: CASGPPGGYEQYF.

This chain links TRBV7-7 with TRBJ2-3; 7 nucleotides match TRBD2. The CDR3 runs to 16 residues. Germline loops: CDR1 SSHAT, CDR2 FNYEAQ (reference sequence). V trimming: 5 bases; J trimming: 0 bases; junction bases outside the gene matches: 8. The CDR3 reads CASSLGLDPSTDTQYF. CDR3 coding DNA: TGTGCCAGCAGCCTCGGACTAGACCCTAGCACAGATACGCAGTATTTT.

The J gene is TRBJ2-2, the V gene TRBV2, with TRBD1 as a possible D gene (8 bases). Germline CDR1 and CDR2: SNHLY and FYNNEI. The CDR3 has 14 residues. V lost 7 bases and J lost 8, with 17 bases in between. CDR3 in amino acids: CASKRDRTFGELFF. In nucleotides, the CDR3 is TGTGCCAGCAAGCGGGACAGGACCTTTGGGGAGCTGTTTTTT.

The chain links TRBV7-2 to TRBJ2-4; D is uncertain. CDR1 and CDR2 from the germline V gene are SGHTA and FQGNSA. This CDR3 region has 14 residues. V was clipped by 0 bases and J by 2 bases, with 5 bases between them. The CDR3 nucleotides are TGTGCCAGCAGCTTAGCCCAGACCAAAAACATTCAGTACTTC. This gives the protein CASSLAQTKNIQYF.

The rearrangement uses TRBV10-3 and TRBJ2-7, with TRBD2 matching 11 bases. There are 16 residues in the CDR3. From germline, CDR1 is ENHRY and CDR2 SYGVKD. V gave up 4 bases and J gave up 0 bases; unmatched junction bases: 5. The CDR3 nucleotides read TGTGCCATCAGTGCGGGACTAGCGGTTAGCTCCTACGAGCAGTACTTC. Encoded protein: CAISAGLAVSSYEQYF.